This TCR beta chain was sequenced in a study of T cells in Graves' hyperthyroidism and ophthalmopathy. General study points: Blood also contained most expanded thyroid clonotypes above 0.001.

Looked up from germline, CDR1 is SGHTA and CDR2 is FQGNSA. Trimming removed 1 base at V and 4 bases at J, with 19 bases between. The CDR3 runs 17 residues. This clonotype was counted at least ten times. Its cognate antigen is unknown. TCR beta CDR3 region amplification was performed from RNA transcripts. Carried out on the TCR CDR3, a first-round RT-PCR used the HTBI primer set. A single record per CDR3 protein comes from TCRdb applying MiXCR to the multiplex PCR reads. The table has around 600,000 distinct CDR3 sequences, approximately 14% seen once. Sample: blood. This rearrangement joins TRBV7-2 to TRBJ1-2; D call uncertain. This clonotype was sampled from a woman between 18 and 30 years old with Graves' ophthalmopathy. CDR3 sequence reads: CASSLEGSGSFGYGYTF. DNA for the CDR3: TGTGCCAGCAGCTTAGAAGGGTCGGGATCCTTTGGCTATGGCTACACCTTC.